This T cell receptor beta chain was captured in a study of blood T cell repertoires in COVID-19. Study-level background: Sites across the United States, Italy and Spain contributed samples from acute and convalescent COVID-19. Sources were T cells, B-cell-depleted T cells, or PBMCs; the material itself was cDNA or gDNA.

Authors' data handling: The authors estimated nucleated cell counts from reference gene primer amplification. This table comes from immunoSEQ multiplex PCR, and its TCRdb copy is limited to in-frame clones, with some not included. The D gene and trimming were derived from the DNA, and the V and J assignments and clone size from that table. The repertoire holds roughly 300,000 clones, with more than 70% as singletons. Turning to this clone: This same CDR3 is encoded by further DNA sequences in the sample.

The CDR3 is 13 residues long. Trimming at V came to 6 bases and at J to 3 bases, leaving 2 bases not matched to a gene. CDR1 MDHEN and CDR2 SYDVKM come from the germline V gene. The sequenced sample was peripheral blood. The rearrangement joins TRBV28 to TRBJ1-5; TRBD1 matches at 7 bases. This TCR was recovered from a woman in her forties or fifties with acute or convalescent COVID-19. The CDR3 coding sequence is TGTGCCAGCAGACAGGGGATCAATCAGCCCCAGCATTTT. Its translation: CASRQGINQPQHF.